This T cell receptor beta chain was found in a study of blood T cell repertoires in COVID-19. Exposed volunteers were people who met a COVID-19 case within 2 weeks before study entry. In the authors' workflow: Scientists estimated how many nucleated cells there were by amplifying reference gene primers. The assay was immunoSEQ multiplex PCR, and TCRdb's table has in-frame clones only and misses some. Clone size and V and J calls were adopted from that table, with D and trimming inferred from the DNA. The sample consists of 270,000 or so clones, around 84% of them appearing once. V lost 4 bases and J 5 bases, leaving 18 bases between the germline ends. The CDR3 extends over 15 amino acids. Germline V gives CDR1 LNHDA, CDR2 SQIVND (reference sequence).

This chain joins TRBV19 and TRBJ2-7, with D possibly TRBD1 on 5 matching bases. The sample comprised PBMCs or T cells enriched from blood (not recorded which). This TCR derives from a woman aged 50 to 65 who had been exposed to COVID-19. CDR3 coding DNA: TGTGCCAGTAGTAAAATGGGGCAGCCTGGCAACGAGCAGTACTTC. Encoded protein: CASSKMGQPGNEQYF. Complete variable domain (other parts from reference TRBV19 and TRBJ2-7): DGGITQSPKYLFRKEGQNVTLSCEQNLNHDAMYWYRQDPGQGLRLIYYSQIVNDFQKGDIAEGYSVSREKKESFPLTVTSAQKNPTAFYLCASSKMGQPGNEQYFGPGTRLTVT.